This TCR beta chain was identified in a study of T cells in Graves' hyperthyroidism and ophthalmopathy. The CDR3 regions of TCR beta were amplified from RNA transcripts. When the TCR CDR3 underwent first-round RT-PCR, the HTBI primer set was used. One entry per CDR3 protein results from TCRdb running MiXCR on the multiplex PCR reads. Of fewer than 350,000 distinct CDR3 sequences listed, 15% to 20% were seen once; the top ten hold around 15%. Sequencing input: blood. The sequence came from a middle-aged woman with Graves' ophthalmopathy.

For the CDR3, the DNA is TGTGCCAGCAGTGCCCTGAAAGGGGCAGGTGAAGCTTTCTTT. Its protein product is CASSALKGAGEAFF. The chain employs TRBV2 and TRBJ1-1; a weak D match, TRBD1 (5 bases). The CDR3 sequence is 14 residues long. V lost 4 bases, J lost 7 bases, and 16 bases lay in between. The germline V gene has CDR1 SNHLY and CDR2 FYNNEI.